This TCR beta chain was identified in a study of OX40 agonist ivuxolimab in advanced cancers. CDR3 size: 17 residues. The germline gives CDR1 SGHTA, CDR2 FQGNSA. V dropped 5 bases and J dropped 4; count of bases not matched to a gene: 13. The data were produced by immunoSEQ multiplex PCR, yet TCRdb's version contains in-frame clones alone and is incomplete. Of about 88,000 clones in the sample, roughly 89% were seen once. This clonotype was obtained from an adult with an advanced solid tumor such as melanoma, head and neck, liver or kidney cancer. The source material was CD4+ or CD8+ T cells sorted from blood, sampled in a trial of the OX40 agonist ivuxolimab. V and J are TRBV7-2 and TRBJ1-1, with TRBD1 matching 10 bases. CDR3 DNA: TGTGCCAGCAGCACAAGGGACAGGGGAAGGGGAGGCACTGAAGCTTTCTTT. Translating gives CASSTRDRGRGGTEAFF.